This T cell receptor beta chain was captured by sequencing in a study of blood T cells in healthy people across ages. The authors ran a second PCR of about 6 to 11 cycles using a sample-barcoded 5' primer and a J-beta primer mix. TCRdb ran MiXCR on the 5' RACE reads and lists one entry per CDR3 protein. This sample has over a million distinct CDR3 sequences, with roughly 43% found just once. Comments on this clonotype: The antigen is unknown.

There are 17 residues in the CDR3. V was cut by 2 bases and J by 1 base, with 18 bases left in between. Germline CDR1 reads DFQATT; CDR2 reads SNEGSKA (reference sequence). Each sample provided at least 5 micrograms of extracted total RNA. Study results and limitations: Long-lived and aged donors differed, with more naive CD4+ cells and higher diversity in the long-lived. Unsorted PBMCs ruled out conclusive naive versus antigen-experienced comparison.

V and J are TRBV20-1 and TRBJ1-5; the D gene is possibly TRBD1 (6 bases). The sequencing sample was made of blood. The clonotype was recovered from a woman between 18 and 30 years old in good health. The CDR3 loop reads CSARPRGGIGSNQPQHF. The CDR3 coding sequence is TGCAGTGCTAGACCCAGGGGTGGAATAGGAAGCAATCAGCCCCAGCATTTT.